This note documents a single T cell receptor (beta chain) sequence. This specimen comes from a study of cytomegalovirus exposure and HLA in healthy donors. Study background: Inside one of the first data releases sat 75 million to 100 million unique TCRs taken from HLA-typed donors. The Caucasian-associated ancestry cluster contained roughly four fifths of the approximately 410 genotyped donors.

13 Jbeta primers and 60 Vbeta primers were used for the PCR. Only in-frame clones appear in the TCRdb table, and some are missing; sequencing was by immunoSEQ multiplex PCR. The sample has approximately 300,000 clones, roughly 80% seen once; the top ten hold about 0.29%. Germline CDR1 and CDR2: LNHDA and SQIVND (reference sequence). The trim removed 5 bases at V and 0 bases at J, leaving 3 bases unmatched. The CDR3 consists of 15 residues. Sample: PBMCs. This sequence joins TRBV19 and TRBJ2-2, with TRBD1 matching over 7 bases. The receptor's source is a girl aged 2 to 10 in good health and CMV-seronegative. CDR3 DNA sequence: TGTGCCAGTAGTCCCGGGACAGCGAACACCGGGGAGCTGTTTTTT. It codes for CASSPGTANTGELFF.